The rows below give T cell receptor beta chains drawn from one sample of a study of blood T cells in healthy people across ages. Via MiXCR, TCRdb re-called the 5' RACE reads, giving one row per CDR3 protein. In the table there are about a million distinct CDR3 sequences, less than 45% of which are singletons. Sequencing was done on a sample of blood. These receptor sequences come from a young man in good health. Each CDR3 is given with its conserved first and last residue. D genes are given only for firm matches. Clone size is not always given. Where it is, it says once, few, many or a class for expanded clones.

CDR3aa: CASLTGYATEAFF; CDR3nt: TGTGCCAGTTTAACAGGGTACGCCACTGAAGCTTTCTTT; d_gene: NA; j_gene: TRBJ1-1; len: 13; abundance: NA; v_gene: TRBV12-3/TRBV12-4
CDR3aa: CAIMGGSEDTEAFF; CDR3nt: TGTGCCATCATGGGGGGCAGTGAGGACACTGAAGCTTTCTTT; d_gene: NA; j_gene: TRBJ1-1; len: 14; abundance: NA; v_gene: TRBV10-3
CDR3aa: CASSPGTGPNTEAFF; CDR3nt: TGTGCCAGCAGTCCCGGGACAGGGCCGAACACTGAAGCTTTCTTT; d_gene: TRBD1; j_gene: TRBJ1-1; len: 15; abundance: few; v_gene: TRBV6-2/TRBV6-3
CDR3aa: CATLPLFWNQPQHF; CDR3nt: TGTGCCACCCTCCCCCTATTTTGGAATCAGCCCCAGCATTTT; d_gene: NA; j_gene: TRBJ1-5; len: 14; abundance: few; v_gene: TRBV24-1
CDR3aa: CASSMTGFGYTF; CDR3nt: TGTGCCAGCAGCATGACAGGGTTTGGCTACACCTTC; d_gene: TRBD1; j_gene: TRBJ1-2; len: 12; abundance: NA; v_gene: TRBV7-9
CDR3aa: CASSLNPTGNSYEQYF; CDR3nt: TGTGCCAGCAGCCTCAACCCCACAGGCAACTCCTACGAGCAGTACTTC; d_gene: NA; j_gene: TRBJ2-7; len: 16; abundance: few; v_gene: TRBV3-1
CDR3aa: CASSPRGQETDTQYF; CDR3nt: TGTGCCAGCTCACCAAGGGGACAAGAAACAGATACGCAGTATTTT; d_gene: NA; j_gene: TRBJ2-3; len: 15; abundance: NA; v_gene: TRBV18
CDR3aa: CASRVQGAGGYTF; CDR3nt: TGTGCCAGCAGAGTACAGGGGGCGGGTGGCTACACCTTC; d_gene: TRBD1; j_gene: TRBJ1-2; len: 13; abundance: few; v_gene: TRBV12-3/TRBV12-4
CDR3aa: CASSQPRASGANEQFF; CDR3nt: TGTGCCAGCTCACAGCCGCGGGCTAGCGGGGCCAATGAGCAGTTCTTC; d_gene: TRBD2; j_gene: TRBJ2-1; len: 16; abundance: few; v_gene: TRBV18
CDR3aa: CASSLVQAQGKYF; CDR3nt: TGTGCCAGCAGCTTAGTACAGGCCCAAGGGAAGTACTTC; d_gene: NA; j_gene: TRBJ2-7; len: 13; abundance: NA; v_gene: TRBV11-2
CDR3aa: CASSQAGHTNTGELFF; CDR3nt: TGCGCCAGCAGCCAAGCCGGACACACGAACACCGGGGAGCTGTTTTTT; d_gene: NA; j_gene: TRBJ2-2; len: 16; abundance: NA; v_gene: TRBV4-3
CDR3aa: CSAADYSNQPQHF; CDR3nt: TGCAGTGCTGCCGACTATAGCAATCAGCCCCAGCATTTT; d_gene: NA; j_gene: TRBJ1-5; len: 13; abundance: few; v_gene: TRBV20-1
CDR3aa: CASSKAGLQETQYF; CDR3nt: TGTGCCAGCAGCAAAGCAGGGTTGCAAGAGACCCAGTACTTC; d_gene: NA; j_gene: TRBJ2-5; len: 14; abundance: NA; v_gene: TRBV3-1
CDR3aa: CASSQDDREDYGYTF; CDR3nt: TGCGCCAGCAGCCAGGATGACAGGGAGGACTATGGCTACACCTTC; d_gene: TRBD1; j_gene: TRBJ1-2; len: 15; abundance: many; v_gene: TRBV4-1
CDR3aa: CASSQSYRGSTDTQYF; CDR3nt: TGCGCCAGCAGCCAATCCTACAGGGGTAGCACAGATACGCAGTATTTT; d_gene: TRBD1; j_gene: TRBJ2-3; len: 16; abundance: few; v_gene: TRBV4-1
CDR3aa: CSVSGGAGDTQYF; CDR3nt: TGCAGCGTAAGCGGGGGGGCCGGAGATACGCAGTATTTT; d_gene: TRBD2; j_gene: TRBJ2-3; len: 13; abundance: few; v_gene: TRBV29-1
CDR3aa: CATGAEGSSYEQYF; CDR3nt: TGTGCCACCGGCGCTGAGGGTAGCTCCTACGAGCAGTACTTC; d_gene: NA; j_gene: TRBJ2-7; len: 14; abundance: NA; v_gene: TRBV15
CDR3aa: CASSFSVQGARDGYTF; CDR3nt: TGTGCCAGCAGTTTTTCAGTCCAGGGGGCGCGGGATGGCTACACCTTC; d_gene: TRBD1; j_gene: TRBJ1-2; len: 16; abundance: NA; v_gene: TRBV12-3/TRBV12-4
CDR3aa: CASSQATLDAQYF; CDR3nt: TGTGCCAGCAGCCAAGCAACGCTCGATGCGCAGTATTTT; d_gene: NA; j_gene: TRBJ2-3; len: 13; abundance: NA; v_gene: TRBV14
CDR3aa: CSARDRELPETQYF; CDR3nt: TGCAGTGCTAGAGACCGTGAACTCCCAGAGACCCAGTACTTC; d_gene: NA; j_gene: TRBJ2-5; len: 14; abundance: few; v_gene: TRBV20-1
CDR3aa: CASSYLAGGHNEQFF; CDR3nt: TGTGCCAGCAGTTATTTAGCGGGGGGTCACAATGAGCAGTTCTTC; d_gene: TRBD2; j_gene: TRBJ2-1; len: 15; abundance: few; v_gene: TRBV6-5
CDR3aa: CASSPYLLGYTF; CDR3nt: TGTGCCAGCAGCCCATACCTATTGGGCTACACCTTC; d_gene: NA; j_gene: TRBJ1-2; len: 12; abundance: NA; v_gene: TRBV3-1
CDR3aa: CASGQAGSTGTQYF; CDR3nt: TGTGCCAGCGGTCAGGCGGGATCGACGGGTACGCAGTATTTT; d_gene: NA; j_gene: TRBJ2-3; len: 14; abundance: many; v_gene: TRBV9
CDR3aa: CASSYWSGEQYF; CDR3nt: TGTGCCAGCAGTTACTGGTCGGGTGAGCAGTACTTC; d_gene: NA; j_gene: TRBJ2-7; len: 12; abundance: NA; v_gene: TRBV6-2/TRBV6-3
CDR3aa: CASMRGRQYNEQFF; CDR3nt: TGTGCCAGCATGAGGGGGCGGCAATACAATGAGCAGTTCTTC; d_gene: TRBD1; j_gene: TRBJ2-1; len: 14; abundance: NA; v_gene: TRBV6-5
CDR3aa: CASTRGVMNTEAFF; CDR3nt: TGTGCCAGCACCCGTGGAGTAATGAACACTGAAGCTTTCTTT; d_gene: NA; j_gene: TRBJ1-1; len: 14; abundance: NA; v_gene: TRBV9
CDR3aa: CASRPGGWNTGELFF; CDR3nt: TGTGCCAGCAGGCCGGGCGGGTGGAACACCGGGGAGCTGTTTTTT; d_gene: NA; j_gene: TRBJ2-2; len: 15; abundance: NA; v_gene: TRBV6-1
CDR3aa: CSVDPQGPQGGYTF; CDR3nt: TGCAGCGTTGACCCACAGGGACCCCAGGGAGGCTACACCTTC; d_gene: NA; j_gene: TRBJ1-2; len: 14; abundance: few; v_gene: TRBV29-1
CDR3aa: CASSQDLAGKDEQYF; CDR3nt: TGTGCCAGCAGCCAAGATCTGGCAGGGAAGGACGAGCAGTACTTC; d_gene: NA; j_gene: TRBJ2-7; len: 15; abundance: NA; v_gene: TRBV4-2
CDR3aa: CASSQERGGVPHTQYF; CDR3nt: TGCGCCAGCAGCCAAGAACGCGGGGGGGTGCCGCATACGCAGTATTTT; d_gene: TRBD2; j_gene: TRBJ2-3; len: 16; abundance: NA; v_gene: TRBV4-3
CDR3aa: CASGGSEQYF; CDR3nt: TGTGCCAGCGGGGGGAGTGAGCAGTACTTC; d_gene: NA; j_gene: TRBJ2-7; len: 10; abundance: NA; v_gene: TRBV2
CDR3aa: CASTGTGNYNEQFF; CDR3nt: TGTGCCAGCACCGGGACAGGCAATTACAATGAGCAGTTCTTC; d_gene: TRBD1; j_gene: TRBJ2-1; len: 14; abundance: NA; v_gene: TRBV2
CDR3aa: CASSVVKSNYGYTF; CDR3nt: TGTGCCAGCAGTGTTGTCAAGAGTAACTATGGCTACACCTTC; d_gene: NA; j_gene: TRBJ1-2; len: 14; abundance: NA; v_gene: TRBV6-1
CDR3aa: CASSLALAETYNEQYF; CDR3nt: TGTGCCAGCAGCCTAGCCCTAGCGGAGACATACAATGAGCAGTACTTC; d_gene: TRBD2; j_gene: TRBJ2-5; len: 16; abundance: NA; v_gene: TRBV13
CDR3aa: CASSSPHRQYSNQPQHF; CDR3nt: TGTGCCAGCAGTTCCCCTCATCGACAATATAGCAATCAGCCCCAGCATTTT; d_gene: NA; j_gene: TRBJ1-5; len: 17; abundance: NA; v_gene: TRBV28
CDR3aa: CASSPDRPQEKLFF; CDR3nt: TGCGCCAGCAGCCCGGACAGGCCGCAGGAAAAACTGTTTTTT; d_gene: TRBD1; j_gene: TRBJ1-4; len: 14; abundance: once; v_gene: TRBV5-1
CDR3aa: CASSQVGSGGASDTQYF; CDR3nt: TGTGCCAGCAGCCAAGTCGGGAGCGGGGGGGCGTCAGATACGCAGTATTTT; d_gene: TRBD2; j_gene: TRBJ2-3; len: 17; abundance: NA; v_gene: TRBV4-2
CDR3aa: CSVRTSSEQYF; CDR3nt: TGCAGCGTCAGGACTAGCTCCGAGCAGTACTTC; d_gene: TRBD2; j_gene: TRBJ2-7; len: 11; abundance: few; v_gene: TRBV29-1
CDR3aa: CASSPPTGEGTEAFF; CDR3nt: TGTGCCAGCAGCCCTCCGACAGGGGAGGGCACTGAAGCTTTCTTT; d_gene: TRBD1; j_gene: TRBJ1-1; len: 15; abundance: few; v_gene: TRBV12-3/TRBV12-4